Detailed here is one T cell receptor beta chain. The antigen is unknown. From germline, CDR1 is SGHTA and CDR2 FQGNSA. Trimming cost V 3 bases and J 3 bases, with 11 bases left between them. The CDR3 extends over 14 amino acids. Expansion with viral peptide pools was applied to antigen-specific CD4+ T cells by the ViraFEST assay prior to sequencing. Isolating CD4+ T cells followed approximately nine days of culture. It was between March and December 2020 that the person had a SARS-CoV-2 infection confirmed by PCR. They grew under 2.5 million PBMC in each well, adding around 10 IU/ml IL-2 and roughly 9.3 ug/ml peptides. The data stem from a study of vaccination effects on CD4 cells after COVID-19. Study overall: At 16 days and at one week before vaccination, samples were given by two convalescent patients. Study-wide results and caveats: Infection- and vaccine-induced clones contracted markedly late after vaccination.

Measured with immunoSEQ multiplex PCR; TCRdb has only the in-frame clones, and not every one. This sample has approximately 26,000 clones, with 69% found just once. The sample consisted of CD4+ T cells from PBMCs cultured with SARS-CoV-2 spike peptides, taken before COVID-19 vaccination. The origin of this receptor is a human donor who had a prior SARS-CoV-2 infection. This rearrangement joins TRBV7-2 to TRBJ1-1, with D perhaps matching TRBD1 (5 bases). The CDR3 DNA reads as TGTGCCAGCAGCTTCTTATCAGGGTACACTGAAGCTTTCTTT. Amino acid sequence: CASSFLSGYTEAFF.